This T cell receptor beta chain was captured by sequencing in a study of response to subunit inactivated influenza vaccine. Findings of the study overall: The authors put forward the suggestion that each seasonal influenza vaccination may bring in only a limited number of new T cells.

TCRdb called the RT-PCR reads again in MiXCR, with one record for every CDR3 protein. The sample yields about 500,000 distinct CDR3 sequences, 10% to 15% seen once. The CDR3 runs 15 residues. V lost 0 bases and J lost 7, with 13 bases in between. The germline V gene has CDR1 LGHNA and CDR2 YSLEER. This clonotype occurred a few times. Its antigen is undetermined. The material was PBMCs from blood, obtained 45 days after vaccination. This chain connects TRBV4-3 to TRBJ2-4; no reliable D call. The sequence came from a man between 50 and 59 years old who received an inactivated influenza vaccine. The CDR3 bases are TGCGCCAGCAGCCAAGATTATGGCGGACCGAACATTCAGTACTTC. Translation: CASSQDYGGPNIQYF.